This TCR beta chain is drawn from a study of T cell repertoires in cytomegalovirus infection. Overall study: Carrying CMV and the relevant HLA type showed in public TCR beta signatures.

Whole-study results and caveats: HLA-C-restricted CMV clonotypes gave the most frequent clonotype in two of eight donors. Accumulated public TCR beta family frequency recognized individuals carrying CMV together with the relevant HLA.

TCRdb redid the calling of the reads with MiXCR, one entry per CDR3 protein. The sample has roughly 760,000 distinct CDR3 sequences, 35% seen once. Details on this clonotype: Its antigen is still unknown.

With 7 bases clipped from V and 1 base from J, the junction kept 8 bases outside the gene matches. Germline V gene data show CDR1 as MGHRA and CDR2 as YSYEKL. The CDR3 is 18 amino acids. The clonotype originates from a human donor in good health (CMV status not recorded). Some clones in this sample may be carry-over from other donors' samples. Sequences were obtained from PBMCs. V usage is TRBV4-1 and J usage is TRBJ2-3, with 16 bases aligning to TRBD2. CDR3 in amino acids: CASKPGLAGGRGTDTQYF. Here the CDR3 DNA reads TGCGCCAGCAAACCGGGACTAGCGGGAGGGCGTGGCACAGATACGCAGTATTTT.